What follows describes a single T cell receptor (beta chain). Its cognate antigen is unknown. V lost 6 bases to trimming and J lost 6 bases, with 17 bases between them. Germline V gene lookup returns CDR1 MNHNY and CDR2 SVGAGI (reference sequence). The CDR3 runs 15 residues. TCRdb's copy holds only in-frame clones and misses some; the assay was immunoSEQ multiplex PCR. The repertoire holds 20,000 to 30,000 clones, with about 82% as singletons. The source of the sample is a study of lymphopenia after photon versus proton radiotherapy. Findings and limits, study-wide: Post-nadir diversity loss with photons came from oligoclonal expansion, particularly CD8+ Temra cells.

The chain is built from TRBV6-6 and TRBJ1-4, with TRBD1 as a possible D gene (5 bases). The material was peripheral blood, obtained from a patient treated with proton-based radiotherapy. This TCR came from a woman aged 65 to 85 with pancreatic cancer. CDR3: CASRDSGTQHEKLFF. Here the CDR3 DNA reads TGTGCCAGCAGGGACTCCGGGACGCAGCATGAAAAACTGTTTTTT.